One and the same sample provided the 5 T cell receptor beta chains below, sequenced in a study of molecular identifiers for immune sequencing clone quantification. In TCRdb, the PCR reads were re-called with MiXCR into one record per CDR3 protein. Seen here are about 640,000 distinct CDR3 sequences, 15% to 20% observed once, and the top ten hold 0.85%. Sequenced: naive CD8+ T cells from blood, with Jurkat cell RNA spiked in. Subset: FACS-sorted CD8+CD4-CCR7+CD45RA+ naive T cells. The receptors here all came from a human donor in good health. Some libraries in this study had Jurkat cell RNA spiked in.

The chain recombines TRBV7-6 with TRBJ2-5; tentatively, D is TRBD2 (7 bases). Deletions cut 6 bases from V and 5 bases from J, with 22 bases between. This CDR3 is built from 16 residues. CDR1 and CDR2 from the germline V gene are SGHVS and FNYEAQ. The CDR3 DNA reads TGTGCCAGCAGTCCAGCCCCGGGGGGCTTATATGAGACCCAGTACTTC. Amino acid sequence: CASSPAPGGLYETQYF.

The sample holds many counts of this clonotype. The chain employs TRBV11-2 and TRBJ2-1; D gene uncertain. Germline CDR1 SGHAT, CDR2 FQNNGV. The CDR3 has 12 amino acids. Trimming took off 1 base at V and 10 bases at J, with 8 bases between the two ends. The CDR3 nucleotides are TGTGCCAGCAGCTTAGGAGGTGGAGAGCAGTTCTTC. This encodes CASSLGGGEQFF.

At least ten counts were recorded for this clonotype. V and J are TRBV28 and TRBJ2-3, with 8 bases fitting TRBD2. After removal of 3 bases from V and 6 bases from J, the junction contained 8 bases not matched to a gene. CDR1 is MDHEN, CDR2 SYDVKM, per germline. The CDR3 sequence is 15 residues long. DNA for the CDR3: TGTGCCAGCAGTTTTTCGAGCGGGGGATCTGATACGCAGTATTTT. Translation gives CASSFSSGGSDTQYF.

The V and J genes are TRBV12-3 or TRBV12-4 and TRBJ1-5; D is perhaps TRBD1 (5 bases). The ends were cut back, 9 bases at V and 3 bases at J, with 12 bases in the middle. The CDR3 length is 13 residues. The CDR3 sequence: CASWGGVNQPQHF. CDR3 in DNA: TGTGCCAGTTGGGGAGGGGTCAATCAGCCCCAGCATTTT.

This clonotype was recorded a few times. V and J are TRBV2 and TRBJ2-7, with D possibly being TRBD1 or TRBD2 (7 bases each). V was shortened by 6 bases and J by 4 bases, with 16 bases between the two germline ends. CDR1 is SNHLY and CDR2 is FYNNEI in the germline V gene. This CDR3 has 14 residues. The CDR3 sequence: CASSQGGAEYEQYF. Written as DNA, the CDR3 is TGTGCCAGCAGCCAGGGGGGGGCCGAATACGAGCAGTACTTC.